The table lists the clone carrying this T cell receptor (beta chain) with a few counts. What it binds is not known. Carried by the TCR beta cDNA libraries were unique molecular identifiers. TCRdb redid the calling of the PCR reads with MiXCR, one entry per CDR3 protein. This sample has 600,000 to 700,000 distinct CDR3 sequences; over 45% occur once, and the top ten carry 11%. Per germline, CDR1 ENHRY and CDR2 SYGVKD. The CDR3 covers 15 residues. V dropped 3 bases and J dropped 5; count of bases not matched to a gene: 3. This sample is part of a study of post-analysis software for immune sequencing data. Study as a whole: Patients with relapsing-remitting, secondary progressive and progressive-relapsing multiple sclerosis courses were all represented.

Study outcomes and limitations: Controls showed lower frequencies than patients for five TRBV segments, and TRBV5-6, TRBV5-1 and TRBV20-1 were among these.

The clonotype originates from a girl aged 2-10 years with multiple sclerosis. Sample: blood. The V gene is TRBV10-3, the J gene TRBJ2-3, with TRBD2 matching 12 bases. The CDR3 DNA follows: TGTGCCATCAGTGAACTAGCGGGAGGAGGAGATACGCAGTATTTT. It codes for CAISELAGGGDTQYF.